This T cell receptor beta chain originates from a study of OX40 agonist ivuxolimab in advanced cancers. Findings of the study overall: At doses 0.1 to 3.0 mg/kg, CD4+ and CD8+ clones expanded.

From germline, CDR1 is SNHLY and CDR2 FYNNEI. V shed 4 bases and J shed 0 bases, with 10 bases lying between them. The CDR3 totals 14 residues. As to this clone: Its specificity is not known.

Clones were sequenced by immunoSEQ multiplex PCR, and TCRdb holds only the in-frame ones, with some missing. The sample comprises about 31,000 clones, approximately 90% of which are singletons, and around 33% rests with the top ten. The receptor was derived from an adult with an advanced solid tumor such as melanoma, head and neck, liver or kidney cancer. Sample: CD4+ or CD8+ T cells sorted from blood, taken in a trial of the OX40 agonist ivuxolimab. The chain employs TRBV2 and TRBJ2-7; D gene unclear. The CDR3 coding sequence is TGTGCCAGCAGTGCAGCCCTCCGCTCCTACGAGCAGTACTTC. Encoded protein: CASSAALRSYEQYF.